This T cell receptor beta chain was obtained from a study of CD8+ T cells in alopecia areata. The study team obtained lesional scalp punch biopsies and peripheral blood from alopecia areata patients. The CDR3 covers 14 residues. The germline V and J ends were trimmed by 5 bases and 7 bases, with 12 bases remaining between them. Germline V lookup: CDR1 LNHDA, CDR2 SQIVND (reference sequence). Regarding this clone: The antigen is not known.

The study's findings and limits: TCR sharing across patients was less clear than in mice, possibly HLA-related.

After isolation, RNA underwent reverse transcription to generate cDNA as the sequencing template. Produced via immunoSEQ multiplex PCR; TCRdb's table is partial and in-frame only. The table lists about 12,000 clones, roughly three fifths of them singletons, with 13% in the top ten. This TCR was sampled from a human donor with alopecia areata. Sequenced sample: skin. The gene calls are TRBV19 and TRBJ1-6; a weak D match, TRBD1 (6 bases). The CDR3 is CASSHQGINSPLHF. CDR3 nucleotides: TGTGCCAGTAGTCATCAGGGGATAAATTCACCCCTCCACTTT.